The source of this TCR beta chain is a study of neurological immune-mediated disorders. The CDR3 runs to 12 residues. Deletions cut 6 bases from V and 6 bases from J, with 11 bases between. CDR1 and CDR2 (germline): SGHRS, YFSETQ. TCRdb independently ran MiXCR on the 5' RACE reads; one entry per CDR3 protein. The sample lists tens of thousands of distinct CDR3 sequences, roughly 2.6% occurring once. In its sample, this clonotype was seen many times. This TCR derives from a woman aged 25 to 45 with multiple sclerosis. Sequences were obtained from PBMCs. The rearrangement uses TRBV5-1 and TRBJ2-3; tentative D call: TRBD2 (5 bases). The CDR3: CASTGDGDTQYF. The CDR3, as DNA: TGCGCCAGCACCGGGGATGGGGATACGCAGTATTTT.